This T cell receptor (beta chain) was identified during a study of blood T cell repertoires in COVID-19. Across the study: COVID-19 samples from acute and convalescent phases originated in the United States, Italy and Spain. PBMCs, B-cell-depleted T cells, or T cells provided the cDNA or gDNA that made up the material.

The CDR3 is made up of 14 amino acids. The germline gives CDR1 KGHSH, CDR2 LQKENI. Trimming cost V 0 bases and J 3 bases, with 8 bases left between them. As originally analysed: Cell counts per sample came from amplifying reference gene primers. TCRdb keeps only in-frame clones here, not all; method: immunoSEQ multiplex PCR. V, J and clone size were drawn from that table, and D and trimming were deduced from the DNA. The profile shows tens of thousands of clones, roughly 83% of them singletons. The sequenced sample consisted of peripheral blood. The sequence came from a man aged 80 or over with acute or convalescent COVID-19. This sequence joins TRBV18 and TRBJ1-2; possibly TRBD1 for D (5 bases). CDR3 in amino acids: CASSPPQGYYGYTF. The CDR3 DNA reads as TGTGCCAGCTCACCACCTCAGGGCTACTATGGCTACACCTTC.